The 2 T cell receptor beta chains given below trace back to one sample, sequenced in a study of PD-L1 blockade in urothelial cancer. Libraries were prepared by immunoSEQ multiplex PCR; TCRdb keeps only in-frame clonotypes and omits some of them. The table records approximately 100,000 clones, approximately 86% of them present only once. The material was PBMCs, obtained around atezolizumab (anti-PD-L1) treatment. The receptors originated from a man aged 45-65 years with urothelial cancer.

A single count supports this clone. This sequence joins TRBV28 and TRBJ2-7, with 12 bases lining up with TRBD2. CDR3 length: 18 amino acids. Germline V gene lookup returns CDR1 MDHEN and CDR2 SYDVKM. V lost 5 bases to trimming and J lost 3 bases; unmatched junction nucleotides: 14. The CDR3 reads CASSPGPGLAGGGYEQYF. The CDR3 nucleotides read TGTGCCAGCAGTCCGGGCCCGGGACTAGCGGGTGGAGGCTACGAGCAGTACTTC. Drawing the rest from reference TRBV28 and TRBJ2-7, the complete variable domain is DVKVTQSSRYLVKRTGEKVFLECVQDMDHENMFWYRQDPGLGLRLIYFSYDVKMKEKGDIPEGYSVSREKKERFSLILESASTNQTSMYLCASSPGPGLAGGGYEQYFGPGTRLTVT.

This clone was detected once. The V call is TRBV7-9, the J call TRBJ2-1, with 13 nucleotides matching TRBD2. Germline V lookup: CDR1 SEHNR, CDR2 FQNEAQ (reference sequence). V shed 2 bases, J shed 6 bases, and the junction held 13 bases outside the gene matches. The CDR3 extends over 19 amino acids. The CDR3 region is CASSLRAFGTSGTRNEQFF. The CDR3 DNA is TGTGCCAGCAGCTTAAGGGCCTTCGGGACTAGCGGGACTCGCAATGAGCAGTTCTTC.